These 27 T cell receptor beta chains were sequenced from one sample in a study of T cell clones after liver transplantation. Repertoires were generated with immunoSEQ multiplex PCR, while TCRdb's copy carries only in-frame clones and drops some. Counted here are around 110,000 clones, approximately 90% occurring once; the ten biggest clones make up 0.65% to 0.85%. The sequencing used CD4+ T cells from blood, collected 12 months after liver transplant. Receptors were obtained from a human patient who received a liver transplant. Some T cells here may be from the graft donor.

This chain uses TRBV18 with TRBJ2-5, with D unresolved. Germline V gene data show CDR1 as KGHSH and CDR2 as LQKENI. Trimming pared 3 bases from V and 4 bases from J, leaving 3 bases between. The CDR3 spans 11 residues. The DNA for the CDR3 is TGTGCCAGCTCACCCTCAGAGACCCAGTACTTC. Its translation is CASSPSETQYF.

This chain joins TRBV6-6 and TRBJ2-1; 9 positions match TRBD1. The ends lost 0 bases at V and 5 bases at J; junction bases unmatched: 2. CDR1 is MNHNY, CDR2 SVGAGI, per germline (reference sequence). CDR3 size: 15 residues. CDR3 sequence (DNA): TGTGCCAGCAGTTACTCACAGGGGGCGAACAATGAGCAGTTCTTC. Translating it yields CASSYSQGANNEQFF.

CDR3 bases: TGTGCCAGCAGCTCATTCGGCGGAGGTGAGCAGTTCTTC. Translated: CASSSFGGGEQFF. This chain links TRBV11-2 with TRBJ2-1; D perhaps matches TRBD2 (5 bases). Germline V gene lookup returns CDR1 SGHAT and CDR2 FQNNGV. V shed 4 bases and J shed 9 bases, with 13 bases lying between them. The CDR3 runs 13 residues.

This clone was detected once. The chain joins TRBV7-9 to TRBJ1-1; 7 nucleotides align to TRBD1. The CDR3 has 15 residues. Trimming cost V 2 bases and J 7 bases; bases outside gene matches: 10. In germline, CDR1 is SEHNR, CDR2 FQNEAQ (reference sequence). The CDR3 is CASSLRGGGGGEAFF. The CDR3 bases are TGTGCCAGCAGCTTACGTGGAGGAGGGGGCGGTGAAGCTTTCTTT.

The rearrangement uses TRBV5-4 and TRBJ2-5; D gene unclear. The CDR3 spans 14 residues. V lost 4 bases, J lost 1 base, and 11 bases lay in between. Germline CDR1 SGHNT, CDR2 YYREEE (reference sequence). The CDR3 nucleotides read TGTGCCAGCAGCATGCCAAGACGCCAAGAGACCCAGTACTTC. Protein product: CASSMPRRQETQYF.

The rearrangement uses TRBV5-6 and TRBJ1-5; D gene unclear. Germline CDR1 is SGHDT and CDR2 is YYEEEE. Trimming took 1 base from V and 6 from J, leaving 14 bases between them. The CDR3 length is 15 residues. The CDR3 protein is CASSLRDARLQPQHF. CDR3 bases: TGTGCCAGCAGCTTGCGGGATGCACGACTTCAGCCCCAGCATTTT.

This chain joins TRBV11-2 and TRBJ1-1; D unresolved. In germline, CDR1 is SGHAT, CDR2 FQNNGV. Trimming pared 4 bases from V and 3 bases from J, leaving 9 bases between. The CDR3 consists of 13 residues. The CDR3 sequence is CASSSVRDTEAFF. The CDR3 nucleotides are TGTGCCAGCAGCTCGGTCAGAGACACTGAAGCTTTCTTT.

The rearrangement links TRBV6-6 to TRBJ1-2, with a tentative D call TRBD1 (5 bases). This CDR3 is built from 12 residues. Trimming took off 10 bases at V and 4 bases at J, with 13 bases between the two ends. CDR1 is MNHNY, CDR2 SVGAGI, per germline (reference sequence). The CDR3 region has the DNA TGTGCCATTCTTAATGGGGCCTATGGCTACACCTTC. Protein: CAILNGAYGYTF.

The chain has TRBV27 and TRBJ2-2; TRBD2 might be the D (5 bases). Trimming pared 1 base from V and 1 base from J, leaving 10 bases between. The CDR3 runs 16 residues. Germline V gene lookup returns CDR1 MNHEY and CDR2 SMNVEV (reference sequence). The CDR3 is CASSLFQRKNTGELFF. The CDR3 DNA reads as TGTGCCAGCAGTTTATTCCAGCGGAAGAACACCGGGGAGCTGTTTTTT.

This chain joins TRBV7-6 and TRBJ2-3; TRBD2 is a possible D gene (6 bases). Per germline, CDR1 SGHVS and CDR2 FNYEAQ. The V gene lost 1 base and the J gene lost 4 bases, with 15 bases spanning the gap. This CDR3 has 16 residues. The CDR3 sequence: CASSLGSASAADTQYF. The CDR3 DNA sequence: TGTGCCAGCAGCTTAGGGTCGGCTAGCGCCGCAGATACGCAGTATTTT.

The chain couples TRBV5-4 to TRBJ2-1; 9 bases line up with TRBD2. The V gene end was trimmed by 4 bases and the J gene end by 6 bases; junction bases not matched to a gene: 17. Germline V lookup: CDR1 SGHNT, CDR2 YYREEE (reference sequence). This CDR3 spans 18 amino acids. In DNA, the CDR3 is TGTGCCAGCAGCACGCCCCTTGGGGCGGGAGGGCCGGGCAATGAGCAGTTCTTC. It yields the protein CASSTPLGAGGPGNEQFF.

This sequence joins TRBV19 and TRBJ1-1; TRBD1 matches 7 bases. Germline lookup yields CDR1 LNHDA and CDR2 SQIVND (reference sequence). V was clipped by 5 bases and J by 4 bases; unmatched bases: 13. The CDR3 covers 16 residues. The CDR3 DNA follows: TGTGCCAGTAGTCCACAGGGGTGGCGATCAACCACTGAAGCTTTCTTT. This gives the protein CASSPQGWRSTTEAFF.

The chain employs TRBV5-4 and TRBJ2-5, with 16 bases that match TRBD2. Per the germline V gene, CDR1 is SGHNT and CDR2 is YYREEE (reference sequence). This CDR3 spans 17 amino acids. V dropped 4 bases and J dropped 7; count of bases not matched to a gene: 10. As DNA, the CDR3 is TGTGCCAGCAGCCAGGGACTAGCGGGAGGGCCGGCTGGGACCCAGTACTTC. Encoded protein: CASSQGLAGGPAGTQYF.

CDR3 DNA sequence: TGTGCCAGCAGTTTTTCCAGGGGGCGTGACGAGCAGTACTTC. The encoded protein is CASSFSRGRDEQYF. The chain combines TRBV27 with TRBJ2-7; TRBD1 matches 8 bases. The J segment lost 5 bases and the V segment lost 3 bases, leaving 6 bases of the junction unmatched. Germline V gene lookup returns CDR1 MNHEY and CDR2 SMNVEV (reference sequence). This CDR3 region has 14 residues.

V is TRBV29-1 and J is TRBJ1-5; perhaps TRBD1 as D (5 bases). CDR1 and CDR2 from the germline V gene are SQVTM and ANQGSEA. V was pared by 4 bases and J by 4 bases, with 11 bases between. The CDR3 extends over 13 amino acids. In DNA, the CDR3 is TGCAGCGTTGCGGGGGGTTGGAATCAGCCCCAGCATTTT. Translation gives CSVAGGWNQPQHF.

The J gene is TRBJ2-3, the V gene TRBV5-1; 8 nucleotides align to TRBD1. The length of the CDR3 is 15 residues. CDR1 and CDR2 from the germline V gene are SGHRS and YFSETQ. V lost 4 bases and J lost 4; bases outside the gene matches: 8. This chain's CDR3 is CASSQGAQSPDTQYF. DNA of the CDR3: TGCGCCAGCAGCCAGGGGGCCCAGAGTCCAGATACGCAGTATTTT.

The rearrangement links TRBV4-2 to TRBJ2-5; a weak D match, TRBD2 (6 bases). The CDR3 sequence is 15 residues long. Germline CDR1 and CDR2: LGHNA and YNFKEQ. V gave up 4 bases and J gave up 3 bases, with 15 bases separating them. The CDR3 DNA is TGTGCCAGCAGCCCGGGGACGCGCGGGGAAGAGACCCAGTACTTC. Protein product: CASSPGTRGEETQYF.

This chain uses TRBV18 with TRBJ1-4; D is uncertain. Trimming shortened V by 6 bases and J by 8 bases, and 22 bases separated the two germline ends. Germline CDR1 reads KGHSH; CDR2 reads LQKENI. The CDR3 length is 16 residues. In DNA, the CDR3 is TGTGCCAGCTCCCGAGATGGGAGCCCTCTCGGGGAAAAACTGTTTTTT. Its protein is CASSRDGSPLGEKLFF.

The J gene is TRBJ1-1, the V gene TRBV7-3; 12 nucleotides line up with TRBD1. Per the germline V gene, CDR1 is SGHTA and CDR2 is FQGTGA. CDR3 length: 18 amino acids. V trimming: 4 bases; J trimming: 2 bases; junction bases outside the gene matches: 11. The CDR3 reads CASSSRGGQGAGNTEAFF. The CDR3, as DNA: TGTGCCAGCAGCTCCCGTGGGGGACAGGGGGCCGGAAACACTGAAGCTTTCTTT.

The J gene is TRBJ1-2, the V gene TRBV19; D might be TRBD1 (6 bases). V gave up 3 bases and J gave up 7 bases, with 18 bases separating them. CDR3 size: 15 residues. CDR1 and CDR2 from the germline V gene are LNHDA and SQIVND (reference sequence). For the CDR3, the DNA is TGTGCCAGTAGTATGGAGGGACACGGGTTTGGTGGCTACACCTTC. This sequence encodes CASSMEGHGFGGYTF.

The chain uses TRBV7-9 and TRBJ1-5; D may be TRBD1 (5 bases). Per germline, CDR1 SEHNR and CDR2 FQNEAQ (reference sequence). V gave up 4 bases and J gave up 3 bases, with 10 bases separating them. CDR3 length: 14 amino acids. The CDR3 DNA reads as TGTGCCAGCAGCTCCGGGACGGACAATCAGCCCCAGCATTTT. Protein: CASSSGTDNQPQHF.

The genes are TRBV29-1 and TRBJ2-5; 9 positions agree with TRBD2. This CDR3 comprises 18 residues. V lost 3 bases to trimming and J lost 5 bases; unmatched junction nucleotides: 19. Germline V lookup: CDR1 SQVTM, CDR2 ANQGSEA. CDR3 in DNA: TGCAGCGTTGATCAACTTCCCGGGACTAGCTTGGGAGGGGAGACCCAGTACTTC. This translates into CSVDQLPGTSLGGETQYF.

The chain links TRBV29-1 to TRBJ1-2; a weak D match, TRBD1 (6 bases). The CDR3 is 13 residues long. The V gene's germline CDR1 is SQVTM and CDR2 ANQGSEA. The ends were cut back, 6 bases at V and 4 bases at J, with 15 bases in the middle. The CDR3 spells CSVLGGRGYGYTF. CDR3 bases: TGCAGCGTCCTCGGGGGCCGGGGCTATGGCTACACCTTC.

This chain joins TRBV6-1 and TRBJ2-5, with 8 nucleotides matching TRBD2. Germline CDR1 reads MNHNS; CDR2 reads SASEGT. The CDR3 is made up of 16 amino acids. Germline trimming cut 2 bases from V and 1 base from J; bases unmatched to any gene: 6. The CDR3 here is CASSEKRGRFQETQYF. The CDR3 nucleotides read TGTGCCAGCAGTGAAAAGCGGGGGAGATTCCAAGAGACCCAGTACTTC.

This clone appeared a single time. The V gene is TRBV19, the J gene TRBJ1-1; possibly TRBD1 for D (5 bases). Trimming took 1 base from V and 1 from J, leaving 10 bases between them. The CDR3 is made up of 15 amino acids. In germline, CDR1 is LNHDA, CDR2 SQIVND (reference sequence). The CDR3 DNA reads TGTGCCAGTAGTATAGCGGCAGGGTCGAACACTGAAGCTTTCTTT. Protein: CASSIAAGSNTEAFF.

CDR3 DNA: TGCGCCAGCAGCCCTGGACAGCCAACTAATGAAAAACTGTTTTTT. Its protein product is CASSPGQPTNEKLFF. This chain links TRBV5-1 with TRBJ1-4, with a tentative D call TRBD1 (6 bases). Per germline, CDR1 SGHRS and CDR2 YFSETQ. CDR3 length: 15 amino acids. With 4 bases removed from V and 0 bases from J, the gap between germline ends came to 10 bases.

The chain combines TRBV7-2 with TRBJ2-6; perhaps D is TRBD1 or TRBD2 (5 bases each). Germline V gene data show CDR1 as SGHTA and CDR2 as FQGNSA. V lost 2 bases to trimming and J lost 5 bases, with 22 bases between them. The length of the CDR3 is 19 residues. CDR3 protein: CASSLNRARDGTWANVLTF. In DNA, the CDR3 is TGTGCCAGCAGCTTAAACCGGGCCAGGGATGGGACCTGGGCCAACGTCCTGACTTTC.